The TCR beta chain under discussion was sequenced for a study of T-cell reconstitution after alpha-beta-depleted transplantation in children. Regarding the study as a whole: The authors attributed T-cell counts and diversity one year after transplant mostly to newly produced T cells. Surviving thymic progenitors and recipient T cells were the source of high TCRbeta diversity at day 60 in some patients. Alpha-beta T cells present about two months after transplant were reported to originate from several hundred expanded graft clones.

This clonotype was picked up many times. Its antigen remains unidentified. Construction of the TCRbeta library involved unique molecular identifiers. TCRdb itself ran the PCR reads through MiXCR, one entry per CDR3 protein. The data show hundreds of thousands of distinct CDR3 sequences, 10% to 15% seen once. The CDR3 extends over 15 amino acids. CDR1 SGHRS and CDR2 YFSETQ come from the germline V gene. V lost 1 base and J 1 base, leaving 9 bases between the germline ends. The receptor was isolated from a girl aged 2-9 years with congenital amegakaryocytic thrombocytopenia, due to receive a stem cell transplant. This sample comprised PBMCs, obtained before TCRalphabeta/CD19-depleted stem cell transplant. The V gene is TRBV5-1, the J gene TRBJ2-1; D may be TRBD1 (6 bases). Written as DNA, the CDR3 is TGCGCCAGCAGCTTGAGACAGGTTTCCTACAATGAGCAGTTCTTC. Its translation: CASSLRQVSYNEQFF. Complete variable domain (other parts from reference TRBV5-1 and TRBJ2-1): KAGVTQTPRYLIKTRGQQVTLSCSPISGHRSVSWYQQTPGQGLQFLFEYFSETQRNKGNFPGRFSGRQFSNSRSEMNVSTLELGDSALYLCASSLRQVSYNEQFFGPGTRLTVL.